The present T cell receptor beta chain was sequenced within a study of shared clonotypes between healthy human individuals. Study-level results: Clonotype sharing among donors was thought likely to change with sequencing depth. A handful of donors shared about 4.5% of their naive CD4 clonotypes.

In germline, CDR1 is SGHVS, CDR2 FQNEAQ. V shed 0 bases and J shed 12 bases, with 9 bases lying between them. CDR3 size: 12 residues. This clone came up once. The antigen remains unidentified. In replicate PCRs of sorted subsets, around 200 ng DNA, roughly 27,000 T cell genomes, was used. The assay was immunoSEQ multiplex PCR, and TCRdb's table has in-frame clones only and misses some. The sample contains about 1.5 million clones, under 99% of which appear only once. Sequenced material: naive CD4+ T cells sorted from blood. Noted subset: CD45RA+ positively selected. V usage is TRBV7-8 and J usage is TRBJ2-1; possibly TRBD2 for D (6 bases). The TCR originated in a man aged 30-40 years in good health. The DNA for the CDR3 is TGTGCCAGCAGCTTAGCCGACGGGGGGCAGTTCTTC. Protein sequence: CASSLADGGQFF.